The 3 T cell receptor beta chains in this list originate from one sample, sequenced in a study of blood T cell repertoires in COVID-19 (dated by TCRdb to the early 2020s). Preparation of the library involved the immunoSEQ multiplex PCR assay. TCRdb took this table from immuneACCESS and kept in-frame rearrangements with V and J called. Such tables lack part of the clones; where checked against another copy, unresolved V genes explain under half of the gap, and the rest is unexplained. In all, the sample holds about 170,000 clones, and about 83% of those were seen once. Roughly 3.6% of the sample rests with the top ten. The specimen was peripheral blood. These TCRs come from a man aged 18 to 30 with active or convalescent COVID-19.

Only a few counts were recorded for this clone. CDR3 sequence (DNA): TGTGCCAGTACTGGACAGCGTCTCTCTGGAAACACCATATATTTT. Translation gives CASTGQRLSGNTIYF. The J gene is TRBJ1-3, the V gene TRBV19; maybe TRBD1 (6 bases). The germline V gene encodes CDR1 LNHDA and CDR2 SQIVND (reference sequence). The CDR3 length is 15 residues. V lost 7 bases and J lost 0, with 13 bases in between.

The rearrangement joins TRBV5-4 to TRBJ1-2; TRBD1 is a possible D gene (6 bases). The length of the CDR3 is 15 residues. CDR1 SGHNT and CDR2 YYREEE come from the germline V gene (reference sequence). The V gene lost 2 bases and the J gene lost 1 base, with 12 bases spanning the gap. DNA of the CDR3: TGTGCCAGCAGCTTAGCTAAACAGGGTAACTATGGCTACACCTTC. Translated: CASSLAKQGNYGYTF.

This chain links TRBV5-4 with TRBJ2-2, with a weak D call TRBD2 (5 bases). CDR3 length: 15 residues. Trimming took off 3 bases at V and 4 bases at J, with 13 bases between the two ends. Germline V lookup: CDR1 SGHNT, CDR2 YYREEE (reference sequence). CDR3 region: CASSYNTRTTGELFF. CDR3 in DNA: TGTGCCAGCAGCTATAACACTAGGACCACCGGGGAGCTGTTTTTT.